This TCR beta chain appears in the sequencing data of a study of blood T cell repertoires in COVID-19. Study overall: PBMCs, B-cell-depleted T cells, or T cells were the source of the cDNA or gDNA that made up the material.

As processed by the authors: Nucleated cell counts were estimated from reference gene primer amplification. Sequenced by immunoSEQ multiplex PCR; TCRdb stores in-frame clones only, minus some. From that table come the V and J calls and clone size; the DNA was used to work out D and trimming. The data contain some 120,000 clones, over 70% of them singletons. Germline loops: CDR1 GTSNPN, CDR2 SVGIG (reference sequence). Trimming left V 7 bases short and J 3 bases short, with 13 bases between. CDR3 size: 13 residues. The sequenced material came from peripheral blood. This chain connects TRBV30 to TRBJ1-5; D remains ambiguous. The sequence came from a woman between 45 and 65 years old with acute or convalescent COVID-19. The CDR3 sequence is CAFALADNQPQHF. The CDR3 nucleotides read TGTGCCTTTGCTCTGGCCGACAATCAGCCCCAGCATTTT.